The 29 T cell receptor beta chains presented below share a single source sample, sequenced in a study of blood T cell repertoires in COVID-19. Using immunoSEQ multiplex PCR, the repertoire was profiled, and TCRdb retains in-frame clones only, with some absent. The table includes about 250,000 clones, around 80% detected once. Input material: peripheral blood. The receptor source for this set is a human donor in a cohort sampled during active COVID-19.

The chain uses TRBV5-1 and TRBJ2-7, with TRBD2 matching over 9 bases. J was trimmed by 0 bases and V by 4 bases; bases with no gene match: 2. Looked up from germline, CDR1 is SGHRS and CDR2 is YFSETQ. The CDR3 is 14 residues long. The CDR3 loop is CASSIAGASYEQYF. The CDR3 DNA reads TGCGCCAGCAGCATAGCGGGAGCCTCCTACGAGCAGTACTTC.

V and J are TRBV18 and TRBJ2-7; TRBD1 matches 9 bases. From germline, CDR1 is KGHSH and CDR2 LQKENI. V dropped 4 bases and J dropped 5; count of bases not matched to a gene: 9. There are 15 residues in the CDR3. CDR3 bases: TGTGCCAGCTCACGGCAACCGACAGGGGGGAACGAGCAGTACTTC. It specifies CASSRQPTGGNEQYF.

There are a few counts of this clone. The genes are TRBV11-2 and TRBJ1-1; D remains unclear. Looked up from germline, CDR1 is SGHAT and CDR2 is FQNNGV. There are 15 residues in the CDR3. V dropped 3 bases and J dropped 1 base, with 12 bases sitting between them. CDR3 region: CASSLSQQPNTEAFF. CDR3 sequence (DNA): TGTGCCAGCAGCTTGTCGCAACAGCCGAACACTGAAGCTTTCTTT.

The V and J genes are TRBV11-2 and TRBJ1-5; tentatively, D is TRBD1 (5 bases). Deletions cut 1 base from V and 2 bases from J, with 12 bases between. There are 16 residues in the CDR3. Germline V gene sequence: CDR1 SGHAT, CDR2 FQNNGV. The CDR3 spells CASSLGLEGGNQPQHF. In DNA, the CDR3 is TGTGCCAGCAGCTTAGGACTAGAAGGGGGCAATCAGCCCCAGCATTTT.

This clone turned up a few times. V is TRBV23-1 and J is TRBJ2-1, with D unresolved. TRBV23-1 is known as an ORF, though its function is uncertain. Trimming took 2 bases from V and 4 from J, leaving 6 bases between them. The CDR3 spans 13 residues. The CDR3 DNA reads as TGCGCCAGCAGTCAAAGAGCTTACAATGAGCAGTTCTTC. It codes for CASSQRAYNEQFF.

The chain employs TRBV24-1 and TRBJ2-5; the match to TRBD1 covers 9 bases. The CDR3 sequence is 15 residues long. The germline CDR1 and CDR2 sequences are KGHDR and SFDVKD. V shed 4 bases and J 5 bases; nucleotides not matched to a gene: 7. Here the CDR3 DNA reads TGTGCCACCAGTGACTCGGGACAGGGATTTGAGACCCAGTACTTC. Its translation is CATSDSGQGFETQYF.

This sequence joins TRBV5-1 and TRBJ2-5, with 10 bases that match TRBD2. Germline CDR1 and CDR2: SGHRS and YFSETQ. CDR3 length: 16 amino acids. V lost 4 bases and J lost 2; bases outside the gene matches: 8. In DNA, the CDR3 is TGCGCCAGCAGCCGATCCGGGACTAGCGTTCAAGAGACCCAGTACTTC. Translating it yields CASSRSGTSVQETQYF.

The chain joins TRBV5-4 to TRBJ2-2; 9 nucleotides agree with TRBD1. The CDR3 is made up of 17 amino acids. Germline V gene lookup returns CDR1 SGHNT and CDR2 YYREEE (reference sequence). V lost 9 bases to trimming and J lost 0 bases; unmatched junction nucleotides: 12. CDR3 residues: CATYGTGLFANTGELFF. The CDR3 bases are TGTGCCACTTACGGGACAGGGCTTTTCGCGAACACCGGGGAGCTGTTTTTT. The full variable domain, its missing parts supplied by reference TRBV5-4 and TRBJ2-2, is ETGVTQSPTHLIKTRGQQVTLRCSSQSGHNTVSWYQQALGQGPQFIFQYYREEENGRGNFPPRFSGLQFPNYSSELNVNALELDDSALYLCATYGTGLFANTGELFFGEGSRLTVL.

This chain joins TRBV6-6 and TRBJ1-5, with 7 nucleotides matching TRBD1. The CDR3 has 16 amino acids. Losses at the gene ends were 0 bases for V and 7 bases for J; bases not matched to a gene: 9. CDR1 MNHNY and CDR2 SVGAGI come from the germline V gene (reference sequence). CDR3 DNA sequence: TGTGCCAGCAGTTACTCTTACAGGGGATCTGGACAGCCCCAGCATTTT. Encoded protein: CASSYSYRGSGQPQHF.

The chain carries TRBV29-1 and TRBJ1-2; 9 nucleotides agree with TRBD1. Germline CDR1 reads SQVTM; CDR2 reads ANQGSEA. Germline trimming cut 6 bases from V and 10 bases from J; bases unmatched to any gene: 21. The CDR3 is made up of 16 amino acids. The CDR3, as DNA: TGCAGCGTGGGGATGGGGGACAGGGCGCCCAAGAATGACTACACCTTC. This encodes CSVGMGDRAPKNDYTF.

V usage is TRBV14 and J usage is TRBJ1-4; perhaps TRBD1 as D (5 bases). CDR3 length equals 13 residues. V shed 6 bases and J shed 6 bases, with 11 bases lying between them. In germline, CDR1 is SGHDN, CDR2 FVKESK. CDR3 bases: TGTGCCAGCAGAAGGGGCAGGGATGAAAAACTGTTTTTT. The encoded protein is CASRRGRDEKLFF.

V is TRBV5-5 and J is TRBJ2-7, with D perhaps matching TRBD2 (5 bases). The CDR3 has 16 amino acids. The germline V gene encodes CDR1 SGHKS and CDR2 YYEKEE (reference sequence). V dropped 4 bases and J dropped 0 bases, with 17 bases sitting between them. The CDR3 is CASSQDLGSHSYEQYF. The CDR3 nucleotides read TGTGCCAGCAGCCAGGACTTGGGGTCCCACTCCTACGAGCAGTACTTC.

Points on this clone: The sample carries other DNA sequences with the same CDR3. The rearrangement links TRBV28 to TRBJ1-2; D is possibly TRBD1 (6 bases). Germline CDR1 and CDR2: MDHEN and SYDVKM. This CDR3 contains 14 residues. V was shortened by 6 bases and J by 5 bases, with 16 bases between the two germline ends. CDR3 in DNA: TGTGCCAGCAGCCCCTCGACAGGTGTTTATGGCTACACCTTC. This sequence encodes CASSPSTGVYGYTF.

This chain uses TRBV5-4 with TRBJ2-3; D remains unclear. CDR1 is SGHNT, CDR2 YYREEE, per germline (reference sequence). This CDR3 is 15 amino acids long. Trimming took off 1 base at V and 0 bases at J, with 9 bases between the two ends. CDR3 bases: TGTGCCAGCAGCTTGACTTCAGGCAGCACAGATACGCAGTATTTT. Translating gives CASSLTSGSTDTQYF.

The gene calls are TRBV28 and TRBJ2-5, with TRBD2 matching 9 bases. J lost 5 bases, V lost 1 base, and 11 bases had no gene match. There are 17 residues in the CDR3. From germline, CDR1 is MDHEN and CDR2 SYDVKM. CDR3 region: CASSLYLAGVEGETQYF. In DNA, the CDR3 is TGTGCCAGCAGTTTATATTTAGCGGGAGTTGAGGGGGAGACCCAGTACTTC.

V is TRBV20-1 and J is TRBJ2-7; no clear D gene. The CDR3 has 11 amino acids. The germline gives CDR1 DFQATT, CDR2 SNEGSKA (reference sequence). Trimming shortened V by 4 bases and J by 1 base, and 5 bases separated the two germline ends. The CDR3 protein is CSATVSYEQYF. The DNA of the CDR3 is TGCAGTGCTACAGTATCCTACGAGCAGTACTTC.

The CDR3 here is CASSPLTGGSGTQYF. In DNA form, the CDR3 reads TGTGCCAGCAGCCCGCTAACAGGGGGCTCGGGGACCCAGTACTTC. The rearrangement links TRBV3-1 (or the pseudogene TRBV3-2) to TRBJ2-5, with 9 bases that match TRBD1. From germline, CDR1 is LGHDT and CDR2 YNNKEL (reference sequence). CDR3 length: 15 residues. Losses at the gene ends were 4 bases for V and 7 bases for J; bases not matched to a gene: 10.

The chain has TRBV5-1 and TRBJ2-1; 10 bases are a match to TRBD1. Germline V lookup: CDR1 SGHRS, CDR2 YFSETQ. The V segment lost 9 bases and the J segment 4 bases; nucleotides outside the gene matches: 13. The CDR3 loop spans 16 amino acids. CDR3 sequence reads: CATQGEAGQGYNEQFF. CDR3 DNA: TGCGCCACACAAGGAGAGGCGGGACAGGGGTACAATGAGCAGTTCTTC. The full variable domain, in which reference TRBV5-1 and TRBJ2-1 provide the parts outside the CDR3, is KAGVTQTPRYLIKTRGQQVTLSCSPISGHRSVSWYQQTPGQGLQFLFEYFSETQRNKGNFPGRFSGRQFSNSRSEMNVSTLELGDSALYLCATQGEAGQGYNEQFFGPGTRLTVL.

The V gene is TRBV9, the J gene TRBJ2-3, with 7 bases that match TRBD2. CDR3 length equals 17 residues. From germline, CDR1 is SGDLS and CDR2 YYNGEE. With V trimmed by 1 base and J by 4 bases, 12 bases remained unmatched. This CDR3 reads CASSVPSGIEDADTQYF. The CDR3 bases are TGTGCCAGCAGCGTACCCAGCGGGATAGAAGACGCAGATACGCAGTATTTT. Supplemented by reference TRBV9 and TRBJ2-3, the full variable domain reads DSGVTQTPKHLITATGQRVTLRCSPRSGDLSVYWYQQSLDQGLQFLIQYYNGEERAKGNILERFSAQQFPDLHSELNLSSLELGDSALYFCASSVPSGIEDADTQYFGPGTRLTVL.

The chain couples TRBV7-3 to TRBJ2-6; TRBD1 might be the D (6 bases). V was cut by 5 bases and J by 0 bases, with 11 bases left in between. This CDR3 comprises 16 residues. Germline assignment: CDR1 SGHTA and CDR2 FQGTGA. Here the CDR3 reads CASSPGQLSGANVLTF. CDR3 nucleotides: TGTGCCAGCAGCCCCGGACAGCTCTCTGGGGCCAACGTCCTGACTTTC. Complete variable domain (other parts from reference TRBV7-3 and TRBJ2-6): GAGVSQTPSNKVTEKGKYVELRCDPISGHTALYWYRQSLGQGPEFLIYFQGTGAADDSGLPNDRFFAVRPEGSVSTLKIQRTERGDSAVYLCASSPGQLSGANVLTFGAGSRLTVL.

The CDR3 here is CASSLSRTGYEQYF. The CDR3 coding sequence is TGTGCCAGCAGTCTTTCTCGGACGGGGTACGAGCAGTACTTC. This rearrangement joins TRBV2 to TRBJ2-7; D is possibly TRBD2 (5 bases). The V end was cut by 5 bases, the J end by 4 bases, with 15 bases between. The CDR3 extends over 14 amino acids. The germline V gene encodes CDR1 SNHLY and CDR2 FYNNEI.

The CDR3 DNA reads TGTGCCAGCAGCCTTGCCCTTAGCGGGAGGGCCGGGGATGAGCAGTTCTTC. Encoded protein: CASSLALSGRAGDEQFF. This chain connects TRBV7-2 to TRBJ2-1, with 11 bases lining up with TRBD2. CDR3 length equals 17 residues. Germline CDR1 and CDR2: SGHTA and FQGNSA. V dropped 5 bases and J dropped 8; count of bases not matched to a gene: 14.

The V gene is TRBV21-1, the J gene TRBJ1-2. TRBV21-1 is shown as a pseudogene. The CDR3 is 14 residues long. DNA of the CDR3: TGTGCCAGCAGCCCCGAAGGGGGGGACTATGGCTACACCTTC. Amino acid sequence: CASSPEGGDYGYTF.

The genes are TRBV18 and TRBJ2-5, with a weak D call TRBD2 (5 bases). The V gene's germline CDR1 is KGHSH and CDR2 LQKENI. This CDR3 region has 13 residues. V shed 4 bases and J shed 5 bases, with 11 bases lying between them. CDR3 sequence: CASSREWEETQYF. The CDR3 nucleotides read TGTGCCAGCTCACGTGAGTGGGAGGAGACCCAGTACTTC.

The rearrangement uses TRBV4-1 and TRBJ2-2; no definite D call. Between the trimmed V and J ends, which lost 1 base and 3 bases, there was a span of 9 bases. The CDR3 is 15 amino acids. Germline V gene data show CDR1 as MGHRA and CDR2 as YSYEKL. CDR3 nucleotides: TGCGCCAGCAGCCAAGTCTATCAGGACACCGGGGAGCTGTTTTTT. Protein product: CASSQVYQDTGELFF.

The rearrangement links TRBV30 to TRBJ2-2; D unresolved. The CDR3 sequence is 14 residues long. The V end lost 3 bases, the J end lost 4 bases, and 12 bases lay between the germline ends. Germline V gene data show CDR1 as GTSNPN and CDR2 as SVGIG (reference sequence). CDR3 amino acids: CAWRRSWATGELFF. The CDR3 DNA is TGTGCCTGGAGGCGCTCTTGGGCCACCGGGGAGCTGTTTTTT.

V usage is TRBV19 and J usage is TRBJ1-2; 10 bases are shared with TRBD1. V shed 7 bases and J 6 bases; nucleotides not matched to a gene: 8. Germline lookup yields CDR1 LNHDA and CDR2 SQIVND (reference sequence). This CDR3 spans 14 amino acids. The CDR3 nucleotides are TGTGCCAGTACGAATTTAGGGACAGGGGATGGCTACACCTTC. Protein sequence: CASTNLGTGDGYTF. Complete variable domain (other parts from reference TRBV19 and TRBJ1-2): DGGITQSPKYLFRKEGQNVTLSCEQNLNHDAMYWYRQDPGQGLRLIYYSQIVNDFQKGDIAEGYSVSREKKESFPLTVTSAQKNPTAFYLCASTNLGTGDGYTFGSGTRLTVV.

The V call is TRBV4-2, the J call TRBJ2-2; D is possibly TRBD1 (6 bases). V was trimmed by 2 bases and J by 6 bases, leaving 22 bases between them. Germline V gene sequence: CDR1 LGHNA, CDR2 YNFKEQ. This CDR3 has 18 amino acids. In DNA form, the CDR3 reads TGTGCCAGCAGCCAACAGTCGGTGCGGGCCCAGGGGCCCGGGGAGCTGTTTTTT. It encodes CASSQQSVRAQGPGELFF.

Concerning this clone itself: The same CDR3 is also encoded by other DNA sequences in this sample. The CDR3 DNA is TGTGCCAGCAGCTTATTAGGACAGGGGGGCGAGCAGTACTTC. Its protein product is CASSLLGQGGEQYF. This chain connects TRBV7-9 to TRBJ2-7; 10 bases are shared with TRBD1. This CDR3 has 14 amino acids. Germline lookup yields CDR1 SEHNR and CDR2 FQNEAQ (reference sequence). The junction had 4 bases not matched to a gene; V was cut back by 2 bases and J by 6 bases.